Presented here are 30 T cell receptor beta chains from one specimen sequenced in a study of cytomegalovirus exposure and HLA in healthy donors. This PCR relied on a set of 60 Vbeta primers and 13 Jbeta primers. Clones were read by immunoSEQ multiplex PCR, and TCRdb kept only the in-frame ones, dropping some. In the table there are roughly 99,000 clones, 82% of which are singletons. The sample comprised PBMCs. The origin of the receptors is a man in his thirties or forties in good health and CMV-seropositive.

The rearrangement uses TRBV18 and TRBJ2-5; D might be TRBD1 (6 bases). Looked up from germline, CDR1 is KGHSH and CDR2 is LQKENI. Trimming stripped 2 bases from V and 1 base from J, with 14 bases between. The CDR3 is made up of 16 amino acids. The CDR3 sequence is CASSPSIWTAQETQYF. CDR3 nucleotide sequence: TGTGCCAGCTCACCATCGATTTGGACAGCCCAAGAGACCCAGTACTTC.

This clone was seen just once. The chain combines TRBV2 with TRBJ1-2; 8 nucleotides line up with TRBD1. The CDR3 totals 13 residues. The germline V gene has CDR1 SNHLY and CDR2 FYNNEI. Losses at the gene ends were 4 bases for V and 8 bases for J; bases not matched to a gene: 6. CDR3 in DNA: TGTGCCAGCAGTGGTTCGACAGGGGAAGGCTACACCTTC. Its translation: CASSGSTGEGYTF.

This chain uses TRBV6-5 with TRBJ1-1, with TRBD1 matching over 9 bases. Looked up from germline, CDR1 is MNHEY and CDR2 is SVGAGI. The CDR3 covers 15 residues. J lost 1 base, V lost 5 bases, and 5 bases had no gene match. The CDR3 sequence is CASSGTGTGNTEAFF. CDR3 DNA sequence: TGTGCCAGCAGTGGGACAGGGACAGGGAACACTGAAGCTTTCTTT.

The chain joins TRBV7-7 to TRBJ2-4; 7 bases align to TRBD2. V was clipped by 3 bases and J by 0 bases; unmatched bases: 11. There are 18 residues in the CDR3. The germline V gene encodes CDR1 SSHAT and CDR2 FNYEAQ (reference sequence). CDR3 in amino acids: CASSLGGERWRAKNIQYF. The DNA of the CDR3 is TGTGCCAGCAGCTTGGGGGGGGAGCGCTGGCGAGCCAAAAACATTCAGTACTTC. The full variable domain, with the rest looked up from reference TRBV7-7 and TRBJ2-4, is GAGVSQSPRYKVTKRGQDVTLRCDPISSHATLYWYQQALGQGPEFLTYFNYEAQPDKSGLPSDRFSAERPEGSISTLTIQRTEQRDSAMYRCASSLGGERWRAKNIQYFGAGTRLSVL.

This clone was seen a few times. The CDR3 DNA sequence: TGCAGCGTTGGTGATGCGACTAAAACTCCTAGCACAGATACGCAGTATTTT. Encoded protein: CSVGDATKTPSTDTQYF. V and J are TRBV29-1 and TRBJ2-3; D may be TRBD2 (5 bases). This CDR3 contains 17 residues. V lost 4 bases and J lost 0, with 20 bases in between. From germline, CDR1 is SQVTM and CDR2 ANQGSEA.

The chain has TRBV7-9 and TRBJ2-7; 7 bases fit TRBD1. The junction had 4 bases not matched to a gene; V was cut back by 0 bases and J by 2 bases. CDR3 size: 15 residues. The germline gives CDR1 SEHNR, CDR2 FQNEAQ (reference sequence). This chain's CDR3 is CASSLAPGTAYEQYF. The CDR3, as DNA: TGTGCCAGCAGCTTAGCGCCCGGGACAGCCTACGAGCAGTACTTC.

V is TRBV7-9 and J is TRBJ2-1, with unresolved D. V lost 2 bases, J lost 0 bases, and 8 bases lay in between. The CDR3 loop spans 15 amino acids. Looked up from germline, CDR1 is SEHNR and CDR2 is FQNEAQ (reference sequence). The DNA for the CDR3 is TGTGCCAGCAGCTTACTCTTTAGCTCCTACAATGAGCAGTTCTTC. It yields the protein CASSLLFSSYNEQFF.

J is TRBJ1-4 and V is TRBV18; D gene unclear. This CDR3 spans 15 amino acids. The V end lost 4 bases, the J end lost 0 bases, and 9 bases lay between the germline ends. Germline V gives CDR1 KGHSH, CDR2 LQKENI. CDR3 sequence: CASSLTEATNEKLFF. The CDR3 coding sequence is TGTGCCAGCTCACTTACGGAGGCAACTAATGAAAAACTGTTTTTT.

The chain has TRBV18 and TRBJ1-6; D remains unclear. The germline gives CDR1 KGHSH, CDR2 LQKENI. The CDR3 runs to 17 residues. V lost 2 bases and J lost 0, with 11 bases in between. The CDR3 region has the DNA TGTGCCAGCTCACCAGGTCGGGAGAGCTCCTATAATTCACCCCTCCACTTT. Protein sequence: CASSPGRESSYNSPLHF. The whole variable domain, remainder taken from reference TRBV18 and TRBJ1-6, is NAGVMQNPRHLVRRRGQEARLRCSPMKGHSHVYWYRQLPEEGLKFMVYLQKENIIDESGMPKERFSAEFPKEGPSILRIQQVVRGDSAAYFCASSPGRESSYNSPLHFGNGTRLTVT.

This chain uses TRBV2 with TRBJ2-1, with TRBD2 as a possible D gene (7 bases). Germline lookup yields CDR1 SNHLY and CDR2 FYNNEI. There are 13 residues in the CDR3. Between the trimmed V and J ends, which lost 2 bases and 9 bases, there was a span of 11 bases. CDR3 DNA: TGTGCCAGCAGTGAATACAGGGAGGGTGAGCAGTTCTTC. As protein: CASSEYREGEQFF.

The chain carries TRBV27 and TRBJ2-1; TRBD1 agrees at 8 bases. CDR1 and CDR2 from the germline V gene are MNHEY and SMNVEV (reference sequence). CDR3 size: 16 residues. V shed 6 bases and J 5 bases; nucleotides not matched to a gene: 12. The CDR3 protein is CASSASPGTGHNEQFF. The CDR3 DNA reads TGTGCCAGCAGCGCCTCACCCGGGACAGGTCACAATGAGCAGTTCTTC.

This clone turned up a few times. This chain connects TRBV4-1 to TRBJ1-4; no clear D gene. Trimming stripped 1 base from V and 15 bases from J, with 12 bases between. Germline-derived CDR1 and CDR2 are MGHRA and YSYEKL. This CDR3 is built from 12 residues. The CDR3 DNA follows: TGCGCCAGCAGCCAAGGTGATTCGAGCGTGTTTTTT. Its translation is CASSQGDSSVFF.

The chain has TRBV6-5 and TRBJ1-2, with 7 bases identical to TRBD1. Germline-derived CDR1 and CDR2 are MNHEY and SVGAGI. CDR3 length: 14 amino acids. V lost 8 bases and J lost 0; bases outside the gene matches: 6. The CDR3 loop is CASGRTGANYGYTF. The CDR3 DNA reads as TGTGCCAGCGGCAGGACAGGAGCTAACTATGGCTACACCTTC.

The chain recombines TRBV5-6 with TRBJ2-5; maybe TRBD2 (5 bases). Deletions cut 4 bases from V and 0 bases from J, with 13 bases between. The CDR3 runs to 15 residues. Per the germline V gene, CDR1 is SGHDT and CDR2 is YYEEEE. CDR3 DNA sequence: TGTGCCAGCAGCCTGACGGCGGGCCACCAAGAGACCCAGTACTTC. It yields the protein CASSLTAGHQETQYF.

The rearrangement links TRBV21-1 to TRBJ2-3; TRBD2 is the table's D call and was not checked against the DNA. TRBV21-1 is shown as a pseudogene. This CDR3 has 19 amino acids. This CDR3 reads CASSKVDTGTSDSSDTQYF. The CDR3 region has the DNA TGTGCCAGCAGCAAAGTGGATACCGGGACTAGCGACTCCTCAGATACGCAGTATTTT.

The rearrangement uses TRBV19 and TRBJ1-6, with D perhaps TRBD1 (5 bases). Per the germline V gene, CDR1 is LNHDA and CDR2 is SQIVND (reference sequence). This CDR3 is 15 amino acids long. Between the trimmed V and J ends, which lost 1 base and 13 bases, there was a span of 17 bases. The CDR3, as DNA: TGTGCCAGTAGTATAGCCCTGACAGCGGGGAGGCCCCTCCACTTT. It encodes CASSIALTAGRPLHF.

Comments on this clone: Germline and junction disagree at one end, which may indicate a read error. The CDR3 protein is CASGINRGASGTF. CDR3 sequence (DNA): TGTGCCAGTGGTATTAACAGGGGCGCCTCTGGGACCTTC. The chain links TRBV19 to TRBJ1-2; 7 nucleotides align to TRBD1. The CDR3 consists of 13 residues. The germline V gene has CDR1 LNHDA and CDR2 SQIVND (reference sequence).

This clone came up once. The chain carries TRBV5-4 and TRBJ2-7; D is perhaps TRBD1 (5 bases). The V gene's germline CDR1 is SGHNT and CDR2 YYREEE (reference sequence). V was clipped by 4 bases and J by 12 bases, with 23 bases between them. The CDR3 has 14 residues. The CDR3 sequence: CASSQLVGAKSLYF. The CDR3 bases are TGTGCCAGCAGCCAGTTAGTAGGGGCGAAAAGTCTGTACTTC.

In DNA, the CDR3 is TGTGCCAGCAGACCAGGGACAGGACGCTCTGGGGCCAACGTCCTGACTTTC. It yields the protein CASRPGTGRSGANVLTF. The chain links TRBV6-4 to TRBJ2-6; 8 bases match TRBD1. Trimming cost V 6 bases and J 0 bases; bases outside gene matches: 7. The CDR3 extends over 17 amino acids. The germline V gene encodes CDR1 MRHNA and CDR2 SNTAGT.

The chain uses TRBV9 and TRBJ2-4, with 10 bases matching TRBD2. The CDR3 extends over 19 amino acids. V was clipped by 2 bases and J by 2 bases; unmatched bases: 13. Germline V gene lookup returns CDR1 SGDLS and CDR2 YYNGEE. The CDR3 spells CASSVGSGGFEGTKNIQYF. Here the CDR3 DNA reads TGTGCCAGCAGCGTGGGTAGCGGGGGGTTCGAGGGGACCAAAAACATTCAGTACTTC.

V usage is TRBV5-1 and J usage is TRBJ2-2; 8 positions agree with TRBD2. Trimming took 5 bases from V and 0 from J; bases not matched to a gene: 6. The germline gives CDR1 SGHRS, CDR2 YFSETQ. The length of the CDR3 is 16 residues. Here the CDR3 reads CASSGGAGANTGELFF. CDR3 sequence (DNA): TGCGCCAGCAGTGGGGGAGCGGGGGCGAACACCGGGGAGCTGTTTTTT.

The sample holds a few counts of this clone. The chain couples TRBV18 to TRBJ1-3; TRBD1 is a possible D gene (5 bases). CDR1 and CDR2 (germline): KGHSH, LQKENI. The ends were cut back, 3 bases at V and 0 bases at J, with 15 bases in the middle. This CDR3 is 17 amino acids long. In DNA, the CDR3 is TGTGCCAGCTCACCCAGTTCGTCCGGGGGCTCTGGAAACACCATATATTTT. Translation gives CASSPSSSGGSGNTIYF.

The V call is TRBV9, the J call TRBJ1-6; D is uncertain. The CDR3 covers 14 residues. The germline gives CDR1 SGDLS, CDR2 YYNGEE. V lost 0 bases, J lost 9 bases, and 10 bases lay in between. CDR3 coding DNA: TGTGCCAGCAGCGTAGATCCCGAGAGTTCACCCCTCCACTTT. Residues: CASSVDPESSPLHF.

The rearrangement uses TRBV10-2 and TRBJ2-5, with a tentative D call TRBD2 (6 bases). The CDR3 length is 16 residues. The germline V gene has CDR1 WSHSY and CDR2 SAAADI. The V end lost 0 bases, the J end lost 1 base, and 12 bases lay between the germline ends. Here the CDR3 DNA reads TGCGCCAGCAGTGAGTCGAAAGGGGACTTCCAAGAGACCCAGTACTTC. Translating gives CASSESKGDFQETQYF.

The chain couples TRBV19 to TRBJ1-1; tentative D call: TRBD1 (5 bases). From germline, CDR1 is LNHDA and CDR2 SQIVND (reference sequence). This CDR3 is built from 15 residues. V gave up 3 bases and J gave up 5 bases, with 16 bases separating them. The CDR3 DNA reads TGTGCCAGTAGTATTACGGGGGTCGGTATGACTGAAGCTTTCTTT. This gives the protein CASSITGVGMTEAFF.

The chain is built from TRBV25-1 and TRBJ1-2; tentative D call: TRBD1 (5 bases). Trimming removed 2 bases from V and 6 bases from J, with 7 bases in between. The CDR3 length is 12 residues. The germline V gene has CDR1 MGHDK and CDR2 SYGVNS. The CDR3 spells CASSEQGDGYTF. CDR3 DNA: TGTGCCAGCAGTGAACAGGGTGATGGCTACACCTTC.

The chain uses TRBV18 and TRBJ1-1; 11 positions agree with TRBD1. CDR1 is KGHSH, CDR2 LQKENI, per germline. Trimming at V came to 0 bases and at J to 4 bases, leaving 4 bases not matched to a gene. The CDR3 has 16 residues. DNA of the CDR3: TGTGCCAGCTCACCACCGGGACAGGGGGGGTCCACTGAAGCTTTCTTT. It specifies CASSPPGQGGSTEAFF.

CDR3 in DNA: TGTGCCAGCAGCTTGGAGACAGCGATAAGGAATTCACCCCTCCACTTT. The encoded protein is CASSLETAIRNSPLHF. The chain has TRBV5-5 and TRBJ1-6; tentatively, D is TRBD1 (5 bases). This CDR3 is built from 16 residues. The germline V gene has CDR1 SGHKS and CDR2 YYEKEE (reference sequence). V lost 0 bases and J lost 7, with 14 bases in between.

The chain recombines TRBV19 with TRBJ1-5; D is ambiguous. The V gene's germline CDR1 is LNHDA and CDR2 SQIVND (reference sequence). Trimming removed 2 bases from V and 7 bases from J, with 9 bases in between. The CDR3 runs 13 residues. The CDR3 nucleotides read TGTGCCAGTAGTATAAAAGAGAAACAGCCCCAGCATTTT. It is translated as CASSIKEKQPQHF. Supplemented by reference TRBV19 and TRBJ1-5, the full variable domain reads DGGITQSPKYLFRKEGQNVTLSCEQNLNHDAMYWYRQDPGQGLRLIYYSQIVNDFQKGDIAEGYSVSREKKESFPLTVTSAQKNPTAFYLCASSIKEKQPQHFGDGTRLSIL.

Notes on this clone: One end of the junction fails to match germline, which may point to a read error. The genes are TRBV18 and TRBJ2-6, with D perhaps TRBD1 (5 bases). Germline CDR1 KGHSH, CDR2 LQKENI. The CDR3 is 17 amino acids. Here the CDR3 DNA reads TGTGCCAGCTCACCACCGGCCCGCCCCTCTGGGGCCAACGGCCTGACTTTC. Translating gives CASSPPARPSGANGLTF. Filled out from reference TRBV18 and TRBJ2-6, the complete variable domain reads NAGVMQNPRHLVRRRGQEARLRCSPMKGHSHVYWYRQLPEEGLKFMVYLQKENIIDESGMPKERFSAEFPKEGPSILRIQQVVRGDSAAYFCASSPPARPSGANGLTFGAGSRLTVL.